Listed here are 6 T cell receptor beta chains from one sample, sequenced in a study of response to subunit inactivated influenza vaccine. One entry per CDR3 protein, called by TCRdb with MiXCR from the RT-PCR reads. The sample holds over 150,000 distinct CDR3 sequences; approximately 12% are singletons and the top ten take about 40%. The sequenced sample was CD8+ T cells sorted from PBMCs, obtained approximately 25 months after vaccination. These receptors originate from a man in his fifties or sixties who received an inactivated influenza vaccine.

The chain employs TRBV15 and TRBJ2-2; D unclear. Deletions cut 3 bases from V and 1 base from J, with 6 bases between. The CDR3 length is 14 residues. CDR1 is LNHNV and CDR2 is YYDKDF in the germline V gene (reference sequence). The CDR3 DNA is TGTGCCACCAGCAGGTTTCTGAACACCGGGGAGCTGTTTTTT. This gives the protein CATSRFLNTGELFF.

This clonotype was detected ten times or more. V and J are TRBV6-5 and TRBJ2-5, with D perhaps TRBD1 (5 bases). Looked up from germline, CDR1 is MNHEY and CDR2 is SVGAGI. V dropped 1 base and J dropped 1 base, with 7 bases sitting between them. The CDR3 runs 14 residues. CDR3 sequence (DNA): TGTGCCAGCAGTTACTTCAGGGCCCAAGAGACCCAGTACTTC. The encoded protein is CASSYFRAQETQYF.

Only a few counts were recorded for this clonotype. This chain joins TRBV7-2 and TRBJ2-7; 7 bases line up with TRBD2. V was pared by 5 bases and J by 3 bases, with 10 bases of the junction left unmatched. The CDR3 covers 15 residues. Per germline, CDR1 SGHTA and CDR2 FQGNSA. The CDR3 DNA is TGTGCCAGCAGCACCGTGGCTAGCGGCAGCTACGAGCAGTACTTC. Translation: CASSTVASGSYEQYF. Supplemented by reference TRBV7-2 and TRBJ2-7, the full variable domain reads GAGVSQSPSNKVTEKGKDVELRCDPISGHTALYWYRQSLGQGLEFLIYFQGNSAPDKSGLPSDRFSAERTGGSVSTLTIQRTQQEDSAVYLCASSTVASGSYEQYFGPGTRLTVT.

This clonotype was recorded a few times. The chain is built from TRBV15 and TRBJ1-5; a weak D match, TRBD1 (6 bases). This CDR3 contains 15 residues. Germline V gene data show CDR1 as LNHNV and CDR2 as YYDKDF (reference sequence). Between the trimmed V and J ends, which lost 8 bases and 0 bases, there was a span of 14 bases. CDR3 loop: CATEQGIYSNQPQHF. The CDR3, as DNA: TGTGCCACCGAACAGGGAATATATAGCAATCAGCCCCAGCATTTT.

Only a few counts were recorded for this clonotype. This rearrangement joins TRBV28 to TRBJ2-7; TRBD2 aligns across 8 bases. The CDR3 runs to 13 residues. V was pared by 6 bases and J by 5 bases, with 6 bases of the junction left unmatched. CDR1 and CDR2 from the germline V gene are MDHEN and SYDVKM. CDR3 nucleotides: TGTGCCAGCAGCGACCCGGGAGGGGACGAGCAGTACTTC. Translating gives CASSDPGGDEQYF. The full variable domain, in which reference TRBV28 and TRBJ2-7 provide the parts outside the CDR3, is DVKVTQSSRYLVKRTGEKVFLECVQDMDHENMFWYRQDPGLGLRLIYFSYDVKMKEKGDIPEGYSVSREKKERFSLILESASTNQTSMYLCASSDPGGDEQYFGPGTRLTVT.

This chain joins TRBV4-3 and TRBJ2-1, with D tentatively TRBD1 or TRBD2 (6 bases each). The CDR3 covers 15 residues. V dropped 3 bases and J dropped 7 bases, with 16 bases sitting between them. Per the germline V gene, CDR1 is LGHNA and CDR2 is YSLEER. In nucleotides, the CDR3 is TGCGCCAGCAGCCACCGCCTAGAGGGGGGAAATGAGCAGTTCTTC. Amino acid sequence: CASSHRLEGGNEQFF.